A selection of T cell receptor beta chains follows, all from one sample in a study of blood T cell repertoires in COVID-19. Libraries were prepared by immunoSEQ multiplex PCR; TCRdb keeps only in-frame clonotypes and omits some of them. Of 40,000 to 45,000 clones in the sample, nearly 90% were seen once. Specimen: peripheral blood. These receptors were obtained from a man in his sixties with acute or convalescent COVID-19. Each CDR3 is given with its conserved first and last residue. A D gene is named only where the DNA matches it firmly.

>TRBD2|TRBV28|TRBJ2-1
TGTGCCAGCAGCCAAAATGGACTAGCGGGGGACCATGAGCAGTTCTTC
CASSQNGLAGDHEQFF
>NA|TRBV30|TRBJ2-5
TGTGCCTGGAGTGTCGGCGGACACCGCCAAGAGACCCAGTACTTC
CAWSVGGHRQETQYF
>TRBD1|TRBV6-6|TRBJ1-6
TGTGCCAGCAGTTACTCGAGGGACAGTAATTCACCCCTCCACTTT
CASSYSRDSNSPLHF
>NA|TRBV3-1/TRBV3-2|TRBJ1-2
TGTGCCAGCAGCCAGTCTAGGGGCTACACCTTC
CASSQSRGYTF
>NA|TRBV5-1|TRBJ2-1
TGCGCCAGCAGCTTCGGGGGGCTAAACAATGAGCAGTTCTTC
CASSFGGLNNEQFF
>NA|TRBV2|TRBJ1-1
TGTGCCAGCAGTCGAAGCTTGAACACTGAAGCTTTCTTT
CASSRSLNTEAFF
>NA|TRBV2|TRBJ1-5
TGTGCCAGCGGGGAGGACGGACGCAATCAGCCCCAGCATTTT
CASGEDGRNQPQHF
>NA|TRBV18|TRBJ2-5
TGTGCCAGCTCACCATCCAGGGACCAAGAGACCCAGTACTTC
CASSPSRDQETQYF
>NA|TRBV27|TRBJ1-5
TGTGCCAGCAGTACAGGACAGACCCAGCATTTT
CASSTGQTQHF
>TRBD2|TRBV19|TRBJ2-3
TGTGCCAGTAGTATAGGAGCGGGGCCAGATACGCAGTATTTT
CASSIGAGPDTQYF
>NA|TRBV12-3/TRBV12-4|TRBJ2-2
TGTGCCAGCAGTCCCGGAGCCACCGGGGAGCTGTTTTTT
CASSPGATGELFF
>NA|TRBV15|TRBJ1-1
TGTGCCACCAGCAGAGGCGTTGGCAGGGCAAACACTGAAGCTTTCTTT
CATSRGVGRANTEAFF
>NA|TRBV7-8|TRBJ1-1
TGTGCCAGCAGCTTAAGGCGGATTAACACTGAAGCTTTCTTT
CASSLRRINTEAFF
>NA|TRBV7-9|TRBJ2-5
TGTGCCAGCAGCTTACTCACTATCGAAGAGACCCAGTACTTC
CASSLLTIEETQYF
>NA|TRBV9|TRBJ1-6
TGTGCCAGCAGCGACGGGACACATTCACCCCTCCACTTT
CASSDGTHSPLHF